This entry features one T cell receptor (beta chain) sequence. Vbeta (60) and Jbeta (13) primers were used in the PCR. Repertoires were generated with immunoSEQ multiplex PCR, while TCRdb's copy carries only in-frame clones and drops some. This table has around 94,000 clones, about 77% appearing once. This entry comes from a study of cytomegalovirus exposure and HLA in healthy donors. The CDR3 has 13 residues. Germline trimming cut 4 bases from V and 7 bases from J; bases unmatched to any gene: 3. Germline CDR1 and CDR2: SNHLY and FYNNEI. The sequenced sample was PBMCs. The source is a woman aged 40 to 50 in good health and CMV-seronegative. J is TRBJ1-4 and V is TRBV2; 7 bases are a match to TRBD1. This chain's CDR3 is CASSVRDSEKLFF. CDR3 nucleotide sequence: TGTGCCAGCAGTGTCCGGGACAGTGAAAAACTGTTTTTT.